This T cell receptor beta chain was sequenced for a study of blood T cell repertoires in COVID-19 (dated by TCRdb to the early 2020s). Notes on the research overall: Samples covering the acute and convalescent phases of COVID-19 were provided by collaborators in the United States, Italy and Spain. The prospective study material was composed of cDNA or gDNA derived from T cells, B-cell-depleted T cells, or PBMCs. Deeply sampled blood TCRbeta repertoires from subjects exposed to, actively infected with, or recovered from COVID-19 were included in the dataset. A freely available public database, intended as a resource for researchers studying the immune response to SARS-CoV-2, is where the repertoires were released. Samples were obtained from the ongoing ImmuneRACE study (first 160 participants) and from some 1,300 subjects provided by 6 global collaborators. Nearly every sample came with metadata listing a de-identified subject ID, COVID-19 status, age in years and sex. Where HLA class I and class II types were available, the types were taken from metadata supplied by the sample provider, not from assay-based typing. Overall study results and their limits: Clinical and demographic metadata were provided uncurated, with the amount varying by source and participant.

Whole blood was collected in K2EDTA tubes by collaborating institutions according to the institutions' own protocols. For TCRbeta analysis, collaborators shipped samples as frozen whole blood, isolated PBMCs, or DNA extracted from either of those sample types. TCRbeta CDR3 regions were amplified from genomic DNA using the immunoSEQ Assay, a bias-controlled multiplex PCR. Processing in the source paper ran as follows. Nucleated cell counts per sample were estimated from amplification of reference gene primers within the assay. To quantify the absolute abundance of each unique TCRbeta CDR3 rearrangement, sequence reads were collapsed and filtered. For each sample, productive Simpson clonality was calculated as the square root of Simpson's diversity index over productive rearrangements. TCRdb retrieved this table from immuneACCESS and kept in-frame rearrangements only. Not all clones are present; in checked studies, unresolved V genes account for under half, and no reason is known for the remainder. V, J and clone size were drawn from that table, and D and trimming were deduced from the DNA. For this sample the table gives some 150,000 clones, of which roughly 90% were detected only once. Approximately 3% of the sample rests with the top ten.

V is pared back by 2 bases and J by 3 bases, with 7 bases lying between the germline termini. Taken from cysteine to phenylalanine, the CDR3 has 13 residues. Just the 39-base CDR3 DNA is kept, in frame starting at base 1. A word on this clone: The antigen it binds to is not known. Base qualities were left out, and no much larger clone turns up one base away.

Sequenced material: peripheral blood. This clonotype originated in a man aged 60 to 69 with acute or convalescent COVID-19. The V and J genes are TRBV12-3 or TRBV12-4 and TRBJ1-2; no D gene is confidently identified. For the CDR3, the sequence is CASSLKADYGYTF. The DNA sequence is TGTGCCAGCAGTTTAAAGGCGGACTATGGCTACACCTTC.